The present entry profiles one TCR beta chain with its context. The antigen is unknown. The CDR3 spans 16 residues. Germline-derived CDR1 and CDR2 are MDHEN and SYDVKM. V was shortened by 5 bases and J by 0 bases, with 17 bases between the two germline ends. The table came from immunoSEQ multiplex PCR; TCRdb's copy has only in-frame clones and leaves some out. The table has some 96,000 clones, about 88% seen once; the top ten hold more than 0.75%. This record comes from a study of graft-versus-host responses after intestinal transplantation. Study details: Isolated intestinal, liver-intestinal, or multivisceral transplants were what recipients had. Anti-thymocyte globulin induction, then tacrolimus and steroids for 3 to 4 years, went to all recipients.

Study-wide findings and caveats: Peak circulating GvH clone levels were associated with early post-transplant HvG declines.

The specimen was unstimulated CD4+ T cells sorted from spleen or lymph node cells, collected before transplant. The receptor's source is a human donor who was the organ donor for an intestinal transplant. The chain couples TRBV28 to TRBJ2-7; D is perhaps TRBD1 or TRBD2 (5 bases each). CDR3 region: CASSTTHRGHSYEQYF. The CDR3 coding sequence is TGTGCCAGCAGTACAACCCACCGGGGCCACTCCTACGAGCAGTACTTC.